The entry below gives a single T cell receptor beta chain sequence along with its context. The data stem from a study of blood T cell repertoires in COVID-19. Across the study: Italy, Spain and the United States were the sources of the convalescent and acute COVID-19 samples.

Trimming left V 1 base short and J 4 bases short, with 5 bases between. The CDR3 runs to 13 residues. Looked up from germline, CDR1 is SGHAT and CDR2 is FQNNGV. The protocol was immunoSEQ multiplex PCR, while the TCRdb copy is restricted to in-frame clones and leaves out a portion. The sample lists some 94,000 clones, roughly 87% occurring once. The clonotype originates from a woman in her sixties or seventies with COVID-19, enrolled during active disease. The rearrangement links TRBV11-2 to TRBJ1-3; D is undetermined. The sequenced sample was peripheral blood. CDR3 sequence: CASSLGPGNTIYF. DNA of the CDR3: TGTGCCAGCAGCTTAGGGCCCGGAAACACCATATATTTT.